The entry below gives a single T cell receptor (beta chain) sequence along with its context. The CDR3 has 15 residues. V dropped 5 bases and J dropped 0 bases, with 11 bases sitting between them. Germline values: CDR1 LNHDA, CDR2 SQIVND (reference sequence). As for time point: before natalizumab initiation. Every listed patient previously received interferon beta; all PML patients were women. T0 refers to blood drawn before natalizumab was first infused. The data originate from a study of multiple sclerosis patients with progressive multifocal leukoencephalopathy. Sequenced by immunoSEQ multiplex PCR; TCRdb stores in-frame clones only, minus some. The repertoire has 25,000 to 35,000 clones, more than 75% of them found once; the top ten carry approximately 1.1%.

This TCR was recovered from a human donor with multiple sclerosis. Sample: PBMCs. The V gene is TRBV19, the J gene TRBJ2-4; D is unclear. The DNA for the CDR3 is TGTGCCAGTAGTGAGCGCGATCTAGCCAAAAACATTCAGTACTTC. Its translation is CASSERDLAKNIQYF.